The sequence of this T cell receptor beta chain was determined in a study of regulatory T cells in long-lasting Graves disease. Germline values: CDR1 SNHLY, CDR2 FYNNEI. The CDR3 has 14 amino acids. With 6 bases clipped from V and 8 bases from J, the junction kept 12 bases outside the gene matches. Time point given: newly diagnosed GD, antithyroid drugs for less than 3 months. The authors made the TCR library using RNA they extracted from PBMCs. Patients hailed from an endocrinology department in Xi'an, China. Assembly of TCR beta libraries relied on iRepertoire HTBI primers together with Arm-PCR of CDR3 regions. TCRdb re-called the multiplex PCR reads through MiXCR, storing one row per CDR3 protein. The data hold 600,000 to 650,000 distinct CDR3 sequences, with 16% observed a single time. Ten or more counts support this clonotype. The sample also formed part of further work on T cells in Graves' hyperthyroidism and ophthalmopathy. That investigation notes: A first-round RT-PCR of the TCR CDR3 used the HTBI primer set.

The gene calls are TRBV2 and TRBJ1-2; 7 bases align to TRBD1. Sample: peripheral blood mononuclear cells (PBMCs), taken at new diagnosis, from a patient treated with antithyroid drugs. The clonotype originates from a woman under 40 with Graves disease. This CDR3 is CASSENRGRSGYTF. The DNA of the CDR3 is TGTGCCAGCAGCGAGAACAGGGGCAGGAGCGGCTACACCTTC.